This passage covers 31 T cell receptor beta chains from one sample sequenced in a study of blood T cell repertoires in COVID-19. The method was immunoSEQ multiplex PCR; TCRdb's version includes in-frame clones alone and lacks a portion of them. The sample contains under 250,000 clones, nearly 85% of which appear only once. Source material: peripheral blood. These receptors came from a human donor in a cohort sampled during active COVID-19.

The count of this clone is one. The CDR3 spells CASSMGGTNEKLFF. The DNA of the CDR3 is TGTGCCAGTAGTATGGGGGGAACTAATGAAAAACTGTTTTTT. This chain links TRBV19 with TRBJ1-4; maybe TRBD1 (5 bases). Germline CDR1 is LNHDA and CDR2 is SQIVND (reference sequence). Trimming pared 3 bases from V and 1 base from J, leaving 6 bases between. The CDR3 spans 14 residues.

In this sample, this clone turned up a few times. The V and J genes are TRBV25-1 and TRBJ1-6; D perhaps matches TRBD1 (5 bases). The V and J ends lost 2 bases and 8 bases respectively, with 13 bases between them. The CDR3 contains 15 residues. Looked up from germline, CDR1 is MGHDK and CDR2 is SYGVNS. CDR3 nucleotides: TGTGCCAGCAGTGAACCTGCAGGGAACGATTCACCCCTCCACTTT. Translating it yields CASSEPAGNDSPLHF.

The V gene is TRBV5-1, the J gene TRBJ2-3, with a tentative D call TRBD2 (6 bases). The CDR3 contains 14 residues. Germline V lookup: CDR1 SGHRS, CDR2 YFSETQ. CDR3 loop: CEIYGGTSTDTQYF. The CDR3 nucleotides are TGCGAGATATACGGCGGGACCAGCACAGATACGCAGTATTTT.

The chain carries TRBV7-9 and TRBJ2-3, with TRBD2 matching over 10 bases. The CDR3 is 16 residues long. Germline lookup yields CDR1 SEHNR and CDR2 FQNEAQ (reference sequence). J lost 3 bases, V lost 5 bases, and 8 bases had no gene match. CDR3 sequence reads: CASSLQPGLATDTQYF. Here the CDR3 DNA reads TGTGCCAGCAGCCTCCAGCCGGGACTAGCGACAGATACGCAGTATTTT. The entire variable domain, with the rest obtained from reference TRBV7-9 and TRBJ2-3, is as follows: DTGVSQNPRHKITKRGQNVTFRCDPISEHNRLYWYRQTLGQGPEFLTYFQNEAQLEKSRLLSDRFSAERPKGSFSTLEIQRTEQGDSAMYLCASSLQPGLATDTQYFGPGTRLTVL.

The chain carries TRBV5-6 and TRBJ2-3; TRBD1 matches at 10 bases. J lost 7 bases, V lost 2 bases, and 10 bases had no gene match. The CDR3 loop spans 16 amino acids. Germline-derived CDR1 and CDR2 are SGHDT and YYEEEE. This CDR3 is CASSFQLGTGVNTQYF. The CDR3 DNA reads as TGTGCCAGCAGCTTCCAACTTGGGACAGGGGTAAATACGCAGTATTTT. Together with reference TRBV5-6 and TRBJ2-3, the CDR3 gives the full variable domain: DAGVTQSPTHLIKTRGQQVTLRCSPKSGHDTVSWYQQALGQGPQFIFQYYEEEERQRGNFPDRFSGHQFPNYSSELNVNALLLGDSALYLCASSFQLGTGVNTQYFGPGTRLTVL.

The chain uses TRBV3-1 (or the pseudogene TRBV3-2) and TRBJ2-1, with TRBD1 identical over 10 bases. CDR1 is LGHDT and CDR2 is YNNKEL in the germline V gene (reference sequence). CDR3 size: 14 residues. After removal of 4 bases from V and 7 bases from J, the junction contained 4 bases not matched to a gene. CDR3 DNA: TGTGCCAGCAGCCTCGGGACAGGGGAAAATGAGCAGTTCTTC. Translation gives CASSLGTGENEQFF.

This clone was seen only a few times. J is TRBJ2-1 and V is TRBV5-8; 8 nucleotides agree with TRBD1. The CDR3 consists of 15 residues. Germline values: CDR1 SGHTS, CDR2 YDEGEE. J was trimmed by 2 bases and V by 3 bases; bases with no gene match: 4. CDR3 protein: CASSSTGATYNEQFF. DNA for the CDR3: TGTGCCAGCAGCTCGACAGGGGCAACCTACAATGAGCAGTTCTTC.

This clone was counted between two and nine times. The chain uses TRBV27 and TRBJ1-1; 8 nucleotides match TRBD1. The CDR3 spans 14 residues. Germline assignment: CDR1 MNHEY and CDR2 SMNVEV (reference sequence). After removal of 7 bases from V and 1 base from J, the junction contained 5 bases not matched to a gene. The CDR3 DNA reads TGTGCCAGCAACCTAGGGACAGGGAACACTGAAGCTTTCTTT. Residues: CASNLGTGNTEAFF.

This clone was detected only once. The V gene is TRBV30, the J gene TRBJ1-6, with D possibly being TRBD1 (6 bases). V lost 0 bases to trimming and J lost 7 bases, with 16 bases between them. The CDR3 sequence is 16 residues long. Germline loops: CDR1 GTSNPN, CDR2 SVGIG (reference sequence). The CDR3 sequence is CAWSVPTGLSNSPLHF. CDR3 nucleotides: TGTGCCTGGAGTGTACCCACAGGGTTATCGAATTCACCCCTCCACTTT.

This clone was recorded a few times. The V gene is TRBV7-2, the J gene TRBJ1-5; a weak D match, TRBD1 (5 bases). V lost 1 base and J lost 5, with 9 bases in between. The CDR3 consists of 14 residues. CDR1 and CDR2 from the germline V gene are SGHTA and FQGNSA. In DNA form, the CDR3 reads TGTGCCAGCAGCTTAGTTGCGGGGGATCAGCCCCAGCATTTT. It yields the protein CASSLVAGDQPQHF.

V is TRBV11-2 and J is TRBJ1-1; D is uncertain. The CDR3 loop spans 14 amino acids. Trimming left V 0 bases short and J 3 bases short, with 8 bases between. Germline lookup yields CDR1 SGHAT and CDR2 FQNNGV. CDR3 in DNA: TGTGCCAGCAGCTTAGAGCGGGGTTACACTGAAGCTTTCTTT. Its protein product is CASSLERGYTEAFF.

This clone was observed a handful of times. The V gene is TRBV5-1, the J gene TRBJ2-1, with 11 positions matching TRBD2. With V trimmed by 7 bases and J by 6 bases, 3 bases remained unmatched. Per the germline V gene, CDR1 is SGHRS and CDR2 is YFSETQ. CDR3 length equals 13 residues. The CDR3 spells CASRLAGSNEQFF. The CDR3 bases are TGCGCCAGCCGACTAGCGGGATCCAATGAGCAGTTCTTC. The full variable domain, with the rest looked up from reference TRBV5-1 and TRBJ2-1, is KAGVTQTPRYLIKTRGQQVTLSCSPISGHRSVSWYQQTPGQGLQFLFEYFSETQRNKGNFPGRFSGRQFSNSRSEMNVSTLELGDSALYLCASRLAGSNEQFFGPGTRLTVL.

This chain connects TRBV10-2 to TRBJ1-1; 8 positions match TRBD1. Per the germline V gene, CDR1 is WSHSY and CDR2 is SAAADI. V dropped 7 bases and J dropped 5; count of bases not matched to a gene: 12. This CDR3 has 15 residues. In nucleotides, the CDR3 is TGCGCCAGCACTACACAGGGGGTGGGTGGAACTGAAGCTTTCTTT. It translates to CASTTQGVGGTEAFF.

This chain's CDR3 is CATSRVGGASRGYTF. The CDR3 DNA reads as TGTGCCACCAGCAGAGTCGGAGGGGCGAGCAGGGGCTACACCTTC. J is TRBJ1-2 and V is TRBV15; TRBD1 is a possible D gene (5 bases). Per the germline V gene, CDR1 is LNHNV and CDR2 is YYDKDF (reference sequence). This CDR3 is 15 amino acids long. Trimming cost V 1 base and J 8 bases, with 17 bases left between them. The whole variable domain, filled in from reference TRBV15 and TRBJ1-2, reads DAMVIQNPRYQVTQFGKPVTLSCSQTLNHNVMYWYQQKSSQAPKLLFHYYDKDFNNEADTPDNFQSRRPNTSFCFLDIRSPGLGDTAMYLCATSRVGGASRGYTFGSGTRLTVV.

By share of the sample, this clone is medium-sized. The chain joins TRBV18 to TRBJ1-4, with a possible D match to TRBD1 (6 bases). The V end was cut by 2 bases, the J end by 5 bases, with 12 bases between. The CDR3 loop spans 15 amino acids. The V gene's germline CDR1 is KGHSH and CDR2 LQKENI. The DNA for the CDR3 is TGTGCCAGCTCACCAGAAAACAGGGAGAATGAAAAACTGTTTTTT. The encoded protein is CASSPENRENEKLFF.

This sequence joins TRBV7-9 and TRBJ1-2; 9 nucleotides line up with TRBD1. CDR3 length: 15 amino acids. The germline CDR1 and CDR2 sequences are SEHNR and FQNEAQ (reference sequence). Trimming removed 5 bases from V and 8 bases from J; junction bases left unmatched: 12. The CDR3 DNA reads TGTGCCAGCAGCATAGGAACAGGGGGCTCTCGGGGCTACACCTTC. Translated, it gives CASSIGTGGSRGYTF. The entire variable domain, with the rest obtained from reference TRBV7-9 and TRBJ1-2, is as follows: DTGVSQNPRHKITKRGQNVTFRCDPISEHNRLYWYRQTLGQGPEFLTYFQNEAQLEKSRLLSDRFSAERPKGSFSTLEIQRTEQGDSAMYLCASSIGTGGSRGYTFGSGTRLTVV.

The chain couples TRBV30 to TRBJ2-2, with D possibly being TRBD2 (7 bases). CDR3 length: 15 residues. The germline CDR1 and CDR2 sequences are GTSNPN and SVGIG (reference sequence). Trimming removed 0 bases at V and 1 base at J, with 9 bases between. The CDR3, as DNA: TGTGCCTGGAGTGTGGGAGGGGGGAACACCGGGGAGCTGTTTTTT. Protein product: CAWSVGGGNTGELFF.

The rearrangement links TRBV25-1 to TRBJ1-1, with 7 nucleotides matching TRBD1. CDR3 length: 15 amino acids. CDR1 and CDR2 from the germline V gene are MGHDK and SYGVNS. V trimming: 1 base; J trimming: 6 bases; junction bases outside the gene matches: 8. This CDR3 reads CASSEWGRGVAEAFF. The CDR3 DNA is TGTGCCAGCAGTGAATGGGGCAGGGGGGTTGCTGAAGCTTTCTTT.

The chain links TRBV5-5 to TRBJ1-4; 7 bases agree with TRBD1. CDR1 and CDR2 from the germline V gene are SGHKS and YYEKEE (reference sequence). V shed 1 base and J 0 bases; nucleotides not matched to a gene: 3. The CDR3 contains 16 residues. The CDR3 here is CASSLFQGATNEKLFF. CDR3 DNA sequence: TGTGCCAGCAGCTTGTTCCAGGGGGCAACTAATGAAAAACTGTTTTTT.

CDR3 region: CASSDSGEGTEAFF. The CDR3 coding sequence is TGTGCCAGCAGTGACTCTGGGGAGGGCACTGAAGCTTTCTTT. The chain has TRBV6-4 and TRBJ1-1; D uncertain. CDR1 is MRHNA, CDR2 SNTAGT, per germline. V was shortened by 0 bases and J by 4 bases, with 9 bases between the two germline ends. CDR3 size: 14 residues.

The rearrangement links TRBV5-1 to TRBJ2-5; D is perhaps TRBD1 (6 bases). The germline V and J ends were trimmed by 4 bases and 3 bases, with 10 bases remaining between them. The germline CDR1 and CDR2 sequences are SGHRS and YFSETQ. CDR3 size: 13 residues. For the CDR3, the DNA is TGCGCCAGCAGCGACACAGGGAAAGAGACCCAGTACTTC. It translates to CASSDTGKETQYF.

The DNA of the CDR3 is TGCGCCAGCAGCCGAGAGCCGGGACAGGGGGCCATCTATGGCTACACCTTC. Protein: CASSREPGQGAIYGYTF. V and J are TRBV4-1 and TRBJ1-2, with 12 nucleotides matching TRBD1. Germline assignment: CDR1 MGHRA and CDR2 YSYEKL. The CDR3 consists of 17 residues. J was trimmed by 4 bases and V by 4 bases; bases with no gene match: 10.

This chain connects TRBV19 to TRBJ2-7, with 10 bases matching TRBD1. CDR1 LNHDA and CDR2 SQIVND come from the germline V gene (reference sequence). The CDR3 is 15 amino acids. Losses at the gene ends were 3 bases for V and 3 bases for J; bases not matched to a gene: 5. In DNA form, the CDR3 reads TGTGCCAGTAGTATGGGGGACAGGGGTCTCTACGAGCAGTACTTC. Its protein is CASSMGDRGLYEQYF.

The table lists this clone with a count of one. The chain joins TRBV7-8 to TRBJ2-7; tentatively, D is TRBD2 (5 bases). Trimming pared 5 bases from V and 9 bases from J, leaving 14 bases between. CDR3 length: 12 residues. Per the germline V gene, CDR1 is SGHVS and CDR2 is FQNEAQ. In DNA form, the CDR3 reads TGTGCCAGCAGCCCAATCCCGGGGAGGCAGTACTTC. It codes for CASSPIPGRQYF. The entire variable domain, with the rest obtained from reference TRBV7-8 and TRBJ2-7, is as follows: GAGVSQSPRYKVAKRGQDVALRCDPISGHVSLFWYQQALGQGPEFLTYFQNEAQLDKSGLPSDRFFAERPEGSVSTLKIQRTQQEDSAVYLCASSPIPGRQYFGPGTRLTVT.

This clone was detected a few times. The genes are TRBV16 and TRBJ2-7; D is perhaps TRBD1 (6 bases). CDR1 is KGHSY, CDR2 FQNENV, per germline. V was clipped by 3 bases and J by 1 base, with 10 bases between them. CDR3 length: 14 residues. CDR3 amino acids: CASSQGDTSYEQYF. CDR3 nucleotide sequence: TGTGCCAGCAGCCAGGGGGACACGTCCTACGAGCAGTACTTC.

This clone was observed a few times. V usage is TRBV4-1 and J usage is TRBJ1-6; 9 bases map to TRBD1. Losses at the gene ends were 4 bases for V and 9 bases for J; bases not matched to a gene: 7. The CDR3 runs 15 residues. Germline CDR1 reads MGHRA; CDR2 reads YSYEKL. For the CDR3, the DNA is TGCGCCAGCAGCCCGTGGGACAGGGACGTTTCACCCCTCCACTTT. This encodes CASSPWDRDVSPLHF.

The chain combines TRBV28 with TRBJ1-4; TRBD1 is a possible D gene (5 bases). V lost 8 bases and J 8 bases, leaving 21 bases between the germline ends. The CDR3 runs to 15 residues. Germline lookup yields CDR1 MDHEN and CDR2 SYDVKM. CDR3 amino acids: CASLGDYRIEEKLFF. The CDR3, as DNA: TGTGCCAGCTTAGGGGATTATCGTATCGAAGAAAAACTGTTTTTT.

The CDR3, as DNA: TGCGCCAGCAGCCAAGGGCCTACAGTACTCCCGCGCGAGCAGTACTTC. Its translation is CASSQGPTVLPREQYF. The chain carries TRBV4-1 and TRBJ2-7; no reliable D call. Trimming stripped 1 base from V and 6 bases from J, with 19 bases between. The CDR3 contains 16 residues. Germline values: CDR1 MGHRA, CDR2 YSYEKL.

The CDR3 here is CASSTGQLNTGELFF. Here the CDR3 DNA reads TGTGCCAGCAGCACCGGACAGCTCAACACCGGGGAGCTGTTTTTT. The chain combines TRBV6-5 with TRBJ2-2, with a possible D match to TRBD1 (6 bases). Trimming removed 6 bases from V and 2 bases from J, with 13 bases in between. The CDR3 has 15 amino acids. Germline V gene sequence: CDR1 MNHEY, CDR2 SVGAGI.

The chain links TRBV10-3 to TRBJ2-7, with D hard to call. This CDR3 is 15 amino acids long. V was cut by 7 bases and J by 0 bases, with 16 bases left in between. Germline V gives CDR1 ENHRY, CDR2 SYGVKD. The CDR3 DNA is TGTGCCATCACGAGCGTAACGGCAAGCTCCTACGAGCAGTACTTC. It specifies CAITSVTASSYEQYF.

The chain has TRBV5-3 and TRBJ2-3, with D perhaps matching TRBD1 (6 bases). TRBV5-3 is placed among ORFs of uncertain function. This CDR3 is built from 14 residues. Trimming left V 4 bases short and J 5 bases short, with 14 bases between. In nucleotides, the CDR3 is TGTGCCAGAAGCACCGACAGGTTTGTAGATACGCAGTATTTT. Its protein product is CARSTDRFVDTQYF.